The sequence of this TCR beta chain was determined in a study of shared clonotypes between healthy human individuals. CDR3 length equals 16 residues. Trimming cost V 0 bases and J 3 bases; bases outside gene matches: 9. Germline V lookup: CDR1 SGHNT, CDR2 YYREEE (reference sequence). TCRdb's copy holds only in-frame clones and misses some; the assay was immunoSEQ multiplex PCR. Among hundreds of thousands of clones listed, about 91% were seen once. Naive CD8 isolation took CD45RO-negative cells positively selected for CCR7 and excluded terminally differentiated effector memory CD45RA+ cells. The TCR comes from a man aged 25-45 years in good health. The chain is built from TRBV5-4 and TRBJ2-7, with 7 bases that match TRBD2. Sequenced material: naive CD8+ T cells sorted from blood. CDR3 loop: CASSLGFGGSLYEQYF. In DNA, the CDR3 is TGTGCCAGCAGCTTGGGCTTCGGCGGGAGCCTCTACGAGCAGTACTTC.